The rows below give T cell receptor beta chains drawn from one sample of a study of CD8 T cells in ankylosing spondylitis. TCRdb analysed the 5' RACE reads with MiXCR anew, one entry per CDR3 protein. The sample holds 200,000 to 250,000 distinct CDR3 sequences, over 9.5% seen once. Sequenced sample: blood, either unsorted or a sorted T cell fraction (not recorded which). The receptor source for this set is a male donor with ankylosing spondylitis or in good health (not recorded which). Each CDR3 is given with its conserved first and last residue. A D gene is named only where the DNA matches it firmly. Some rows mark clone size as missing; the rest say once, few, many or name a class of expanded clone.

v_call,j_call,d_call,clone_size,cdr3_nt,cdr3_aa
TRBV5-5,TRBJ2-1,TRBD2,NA,TGTGCCAGCAGACTGGGACTAGCGGGGGCGGATGAGCAGTTCTTC,CASRLGLAGADEQFF
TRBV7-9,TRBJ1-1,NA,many,TGTGCCAGCAGCCCAGAGCAGGGACCGAGAACTGAAGCTTTCTTT,CASSPEQGPRTEAFF
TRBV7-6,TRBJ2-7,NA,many,TGTGCCAGCAGCTTAGATCCGGGCACCTACGAGCAGTACTTC,CASSLDPGTYEQYF
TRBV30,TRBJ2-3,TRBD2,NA,TGTGCCTGGCAACTAGCGGGGGGAGGGGATACGCAGTATTTT,CAWQLAGGGDTQYF
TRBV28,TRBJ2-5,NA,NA,TGTGCCAGCAGTTTTCAGGGCAGCAGGGGTGAGACCCAGTACTTC,CASSFQGSRGETQYF
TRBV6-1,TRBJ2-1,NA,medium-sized,TGTGCCAGCAGTACCGGCCCTTGGGGTGAGCAGTTCTTC,CASSTGPWGEQFF
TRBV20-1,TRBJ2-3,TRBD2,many,TGCAGTGCCTCTCCAGCGGGGGGAACAGATACGCAGTATTTT,CSASPAGGTDTQYF
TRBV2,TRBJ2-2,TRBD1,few,TGTGCCAGCAGTTTGACAGGGGTTACCGGGGAGCTGTTTTTT,CASSLTGVTGELFF
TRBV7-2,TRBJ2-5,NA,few,TGTGCCAGCAGCAATGTGGGCCAAGAGACCCAGTACTTC,CASSNVGQETQYF
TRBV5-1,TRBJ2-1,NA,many,TGCGCCAGCGCCGGGTCATCGGGATACAATGAGCAGTTCTTC,CASAGSSGYNEQFF
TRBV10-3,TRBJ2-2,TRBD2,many,TGTGCCATCAAAAGGGCGGGGGACACCGGGGAGCTGTTTTTT,CAIKRAGDTGELFF
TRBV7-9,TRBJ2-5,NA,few,TGTGCCAGCAGCTTAGGGGGCGCGGATGAGACCCAGTACTTC,CASSLGGADETQYF
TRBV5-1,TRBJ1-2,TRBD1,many,TGCGCCAGCAGTCTCGGGACAGGGGCGACTAACTATGGCTACACCTTC,CASSLGTGATNYGYTF
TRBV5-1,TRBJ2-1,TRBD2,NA,TGCGCCAGCAGCTTGTTTCTAGCGGGGGGACAGAACTCCTACAATGAGCAGTTCTTC,CASSLFLAGGQNSYNEQFF
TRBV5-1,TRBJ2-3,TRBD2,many,TGCGCCAGCAGCTTTACGGGGGGGTCGGAGACAGATACGCAGTATTTT,CASSFTGGSETDTQYF
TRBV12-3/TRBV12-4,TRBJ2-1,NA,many,TGTGCCAGCAGTTTGGGAGGCGGTGAGCAGTTCTTC,CASSLGGGEQFF
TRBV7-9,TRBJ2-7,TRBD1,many,TGTGCCAGCAGCTTGAACCGGGACAGGGGTGGGCAGTACTTC,CASSLNRDRGGQYF
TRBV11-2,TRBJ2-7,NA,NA,TGTGCCAGCAGCCCCTACCCCGGCGCAAACTACGAGCAGTACTTC,CASSPYPGANYEQYF
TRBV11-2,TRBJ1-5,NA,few,TGTGCCAGCAGCTTTGCAGGAGGGTTCAATCAGCCCCAGCATTTT,CASSFAGGFNQPQHF
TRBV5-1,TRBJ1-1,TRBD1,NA,TGCGCCAGCAGCTCCGGACAGGACCCGAACACTGAAGCTTTCTTT,CASSSGQDPNTEAFF
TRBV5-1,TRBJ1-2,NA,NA,TGCGCCAGCAGCTTGGATATGGGGCAGGATGGCTACACCTTC,CASSLDMGQDGYTF
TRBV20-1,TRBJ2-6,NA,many,TGCAGTGCAGACCTCTGGGGCTCTGGGGCCAACGTCCTGACTTTC,CSADLWGSGANVLTF
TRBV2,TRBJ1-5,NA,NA,TGTGCCAGCAGAAGTCCGAGCAATCAGCCCCAGCATTTT,CASRSPSNQPQHF
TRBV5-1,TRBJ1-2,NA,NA,TGCGCCAGCAGCTCCGGGAAGCTGAGCCCTAACTATGGCTACACCTTC,CASSSGKLSPNYGYTF
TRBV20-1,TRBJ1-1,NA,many,TGCAGTGCTAGAGATACGGCAGGGATAGACACTGAAGCTTTCTTT,CSARDTAGIDTEAFF
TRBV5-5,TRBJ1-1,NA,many,TGTGCCAGCAGCTTGTCACCTGGGGGAGAGGGCACTGAAGCTTTCTTT,CASSLSPGGEGTEAFF
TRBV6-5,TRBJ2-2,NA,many,TGTGCCAGCAGTTACTCACGGGGACCCGGGGAGCTGTTTTTT,CASSYSRGPGELFF
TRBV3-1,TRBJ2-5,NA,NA,TGTGCCAGCAGCGTGGACAGCTGGTGGACCCAGTACTTC,CASSVDSWWTQYF
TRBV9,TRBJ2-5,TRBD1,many,TGTGCCAGCAGCGTACGAATCGGACAGGGGGTTGGAGAGACCCAGTACTTC,CASSVRIGQGVGETQYF
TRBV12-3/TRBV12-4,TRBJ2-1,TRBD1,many,TGTGCCAGCAGTTCCGGACAGGGCCGGGAGCAGTTCTTC,CASSSGQGREQFF
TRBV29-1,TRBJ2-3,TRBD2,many,TGCAGCGTTGCGGGGGGGAGCACAGATACGCAGTATTTT,CSVAGGSTDTQYF